This TCR beta chain was identified during a study of identical twins. Whole-study results and caveats: The abundant beta clonotypes from cord blood had fewer insertions, and memory repertoires had none of this.

Turning to this clonotype: Its target is not known.

One entry per CDR3 protein results from TCRdb running MiXCR on the 5' RACE reads. The top ten clones hold 1.5% to 2% of a sample with 640,000 or so distinct CDR3 sequences, approximately 6.1% of them seen once. CDR1 and CDR2 (germline): SQVTM, ANQGSEA. This CDR3 has 13 residues. Trimming removed 6 bases at V and 2 bases at J, with 12 bases between. In every case, the donor was a healthy Caucasian. Source material: naive T cells sorted from blood. This sequence was found in a man aged 18 to 30 in good health. The chain is built from TRBV29-1 and TRBJ2-3; tentative D call: TRBD2 (5 bases). CDR3 coding DNA: TGCAGCGTGATTAGCGAGATCACAGATACGCAGTATTTT. Protein product: CSVISEITDTQYF.